The rows below give T cell receptor beta chains drawn from one sample of a study of blood T cells in healthy people across ages. A single record per CDR3 protein comes from TCRdb applying MiXCR to the 5' RACE reads. The data show more than 800,000 distinct CDR3 sequences, with around 45% seen just once and about 19% held by the top ten. The sample consisted of blood. The receptors come from a woman aged 60-75 years in good health. Each CDR3 is given with its conserved first and last residue. The D gene is left open where the match is weak. The size entry is marked missing in some rows and otherwise reads once, few, many or a size class.

clone_size j_call v_call d_call cdr3_nt cdr3_aa
. TRBJ2-1 TRBV10-3 TRBD2 TGTGCCATCAAGGGAGAGACGGGACTAGCGGTTAAAAATGAGCAGTTCTTC CAIKGETGLAVKNEQFF
. TRBJ2-3 TRBV27 . TGTGCCAGCAGTGGCCGACCCACAGATACGCAGTATTTT CASSGRPTDTQYF
. TRBJ1-1 TRBV6-5 . TGTGCCAGCAGTTACTCAAACACTGAAGCTTTCTTT CASSYSNTEAFF
. TRBJ2-1 TRBV7-9 TRBD1 TGTGCCAGCAGCAGGGCAGGGGGCGCCCACAATGAGCAGTTCTTC CASSRAGGAHNEQFF
few TRBJ2-1 TRBV12-3/TRBV12-4 . TGTGCCAGCAGTCCTGACACTGAGCAGTTCTTC CASSPDTEQFF
few TRBJ2-3 TRBV7-2 . TGTGCCAGCAGCTTAGTAGGGGAGGGCACAGATACGCAGTATTTT CASSLVGEGTDTQYF
. TRBJ2-1 TRBV5-1 TRBD2 TGCGCCAGCAGCTCCCGTAGCGGGAGTAGGAACAATGAGCAGTTCTTC CASSSRSGSRNNEQFF
many TRBJ2-7 TRBV7-9 . TGTGCCAGCAGCTTAGTTCTCGGGGGTTCCTACGAGCAGTACTTC CASSLVLGGSYEQYF
. TRBJ1-6 TRBV7-7 . TGTGCCAGCAGCTACGAGGGGGAATGGAATTCACCCCTCCACTTT CASSYEGEWNSPLHF
. TRBJ2-7 TRBV5-1 . TGCGCCAGCAGCTTCCTAACGGGTCCCTCCTACGAGCAGTACTTC CASSFLTGPSYEQYF
. TRBJ2-7 TRBV7-6 TRBD2 TGTGCCAGCAGCCCAATAAGGGGGACTAGCGGGCATACCTACGAGCAGTACTTC CASSPIRGTSGHTYEQYF
. TRBJ2-1 TRBV20-1 TRBD2 TGCAGTGCAAACGGACTAGCGGGGTCCTACAATGAGCAGTTCTTC CSANGLAGSYNEQFF
. TRBJ2-3 TRBV10-3 TRBD2 TGTGCCATCAGTGTGGGGACTAGCGACACAGATACGCAGTATTTT CAISVGTSDTDTQYF
. TRBJ2-5 TRBV24-1 . TGTGCCACCAGTGATCCCACCTCCTGGGGGACCCAGTACTTC CATSDPTSWGTQYF
few TRBJ1-2 TRBV6-6 TRBD1 TGTGCCACCTCGCTCTTAGACAGGGCGAACTATGGCTACACCTTC CATSLLDRANYGYTF
. TRBJ2-1 TRBV20-1 TRBD2 TGCAGTGCTAGAGGACTAGCGGGAACCCAGGATGAGCAGTTCTTC CSARGLAGTQDEQFF
few TRBJ2-1 TRBV20-1 . TGCAGTGCTAGAGACCCCGTGGGCTTGAGGAATGAGCAGTTCTTC CSARDPVGLRNEQFF
. TRBJ2-7 TRBV21-1 . TGTGCCAGCAGCAAAAGGGACAGGGGAATCTGCAACGAGCAGTACTTC CASSKRDRGICNEQYF
few TRBJ2-5 TRBV9 . TGTGCCAGCAGCCCAAGCGGAGGGAAAGAGACCCAGTACTTC CASSPSGGKETQYF
. TRBJ2-7 TRBV11-2 . TGTGCCAGCAGCCCTGGGGCTAGCGTCCACGAGCAGTACTTC CASSPGASVHEQYF
few TRBJ2-7 TRBV24-1 . TGTGCCACCAGTGATTTGGAATCTAAGGCAGGTGGCTCCTACGAGCAGTACTTC CATSDLESKAGGSYEQYF
. TRBJ2-3 TRBV29-1 . TGCAGCGTTTCACAGGGCCTCGACACAGATACGCAGTATTTT CSVSQGLDTDTQYF
. TRBJ2-5 TRBV12-3/TRBV12-4 . TGTGCCAGCAGCCGCGAGGGACTCACCGGCGCCCAGTACTTC CASSREGLTGAQYF
. TRBJ1-1 TRBV18 . TGTGCCAGCTCACCCGCCATCAACACTGAAGCTTTCTTT CASSPAINTEAFF
few TRBJ2-7 TRBV5-6 TRBD2 TGTGCCAGCAGCTTGGCTCTAGCGGGAGGGTACGAGCAGTACTTC CASSLALAGGYEQYF
few TRBJ2-5 TRBV27 . TGTGCCAGCAGAGTAGGGTCTCTCGGGACCCAGTACTTC CASRVGSLGTQYF
. TRBJ2-7 TRBV28 . TGTGCCAGCAGTTTGTACAAACCCGACGAGCAGTACTTC CASSLYKPDEQYF
many TRBJ1-5 TRBV27 . TGTGCCAGCAGTTTTTTACCGGGGGGAGATCAGCCCCAGCATTTT CASSFLPGGDQPQHF
few TRBJ2-7 TRBV9 . TGTGCCAGCAGCGTAGAAGAAGGGACCTACGAGCAGTACTTC CASSVEEGTYEQYF
few TRBJ2-3 TRBV6-1 . TGTGCCAGCAGCCCCCTACAGGGCACAGATACGCAGTATTTT CASSPLQGTDTQYF
many TRBJ2-5 TRBV4-2 TRBD1 TGTGCCAGCAGCCAAGGGGGACAGGGCCAACAAGAGACCCAGTACTTC CASSQGGQGQQETQYF
. TRBJ2-7 TRBV3-1 . TGTGCCAGCAGCCAAGAAACGCGCGAGCAGTACTTC CASSQETREQYF
. TRBJ2-1 TRBV3-1 TRBD1 TGTGCCAGCAGTGGACAGGGGAGGCATGAGCAGTTCTTC CASSGQGRHEQFF
few TRBJ1-1 TRBV5-1 . TGCGCCAGCAGCTTGAATTCTGGGAACACTGAAGCTTTCTTT CASSLNSGNTEAFF
few TRBJ1-5 TRBV3-1 . TGTGCCAGCAGCCACCGGGGGAGAAATAGCAATCAGCCCCAGCATTTT CASSHRGRNSNQPQHF
few TRBJ2-7 TRBV20-1 TRBD2 TGCAGTGCTGAATCCCGACTAGCGGGAACCTACGAGCAGTACTTC CSAESRLAGTYEQYF
. TRBJ2-1 TRBV15 TRBD1 TGTGCCACCAGCACAACCGGGACAGGGTTGCATGAGCAGTTCTTC CATSTTGTGLHEQFF